One and the same sample provided the 15 T cell receptor beta chains below, sequenced in a study of human T cells and chemical hapten exposure. A single record per CDR3 protein comes from TCRdb applying MiXCR to the RACE reads. Altogether about 90,000 distinct CDR3 sequences are present, roughly 10% being singletons, with the ten largest covering roughly 1%. Described time point: patch test 3, about 24 weeks after DPC sensitization. Treatment indicated: therapeutic diphenylcyclopropenone sensitization with weekly scalp DPC. The starting material was whole blood, obtained in connection with sensitization to the hapten diphenylcyclopropenone (DPC). The receptors here all came from a woman younger than 45 with alopecia areata. Some clones in this sample may be carry-over from other donors' samples.

A few counts support this clonotype. This chain links TRBV6-6 with TRBJ1-4; tentatively, D is TRBD1 (5 bases). Germline CDR1 and CDR2: MNHNY and SVGAGI (reference sequence). The CDR3 spans 13 residues. Trimming took 6 bases from V and 8 from J, leaving 13 bases between them. CDR3 DNA: TGTGCCAGCAGCCAGGGATCGGGAGAAAAACTGTTTTTT. This codes for CASSQGSGEKLFF.

CDR3 residues: CASSEGPAGVTEQFF. The CDR3 nucleotides read TGTGCCAGCAGTGAGGGTCCAGCGGGAGTAACCGAGCAGTTCTTC. This chain joins TRBV2 and TRBJ2-1, with 8 bases matching TRBD2. The CDR3 spans 15 residues. V trimming: 3 bases; J trimming: 10 bases; junction bases outside the gene matches: 11. In germline, CDR1 is SNHLY, CDR2 FYNNEI.

In this sample, this clonotype turned up many times. The rearrangement joins TRBV21-1 to TRBJ2-2; the table's D gene call, TRBD1, was not cross checked with the DNA. TRBV21-1 has pseudogene status. The CDR3 sequence is 19 residues long. The CDR3 nucleotides are TGTGCCAGCAGCAAGGGGGCCAGAAGGGACAGGGATGTGGACGGGGAGCTGTTTTTT. Its protein product is CASSKGARRDRDVDGELFF.

This clonotype was seen ten or more times. The V and J genes are TRBV6-4 and TRBJ2-1, with TRBD2 identical over 8 bases. The junction had 4 bases not matched to a gene; V was cut back by 4 bases and J by 2 bases. The germline gives CDR1 MRHNA, CDR2 SNTAGT. The CDR3 length is 15 residues. CDR3: CASSVQRGPYNEQFF. Here the CDR3 DNA reads TGTGCCAGCAGTGTCCAGCGGGGGCCCTACAATGAGCAGTTCTTC.

A few counts support this clonotype. The gene calls are TRBV6-6 and TRBJ1-6; D call uncertain. CDR1 is MNHNY and CDR2 is SVGAGI in the germline V gene (reference sequence). V lost 5 bases and J lost 5, with 10 bases in between. The CDR3 totals 14 residues. CDR3 sequence: CASSPPGDNSPLHF. Written as DNA, the CDR3 is TGTGCCAGCAGTCCCCCCGGGGATAATTCACCCCTCCACTTT.

This clonotype occurred many times. The gene calls are TRBV5-1 and TRBJ1-1; TRBD1 matches 10 bases. The germline CDR1 and CDR2 sequences are SGHRS and YFSETQ. The CDR3 has 15 amino acids. J was trimmed by 0 bases and V by 4 bases; bases with no gene match: 3. CDR3 sequence reads: CASSRGQGMNTEAFF. The CDR3 nucleotides read TGCGCCAGCAGCCGGGGACAGGGGATGAACACTGAAGCTTTCTTT.

The sample holds many counts of this clonotype. J is TRBJ1-1 and V is TRBV3-1, with 11 bases aligning to TRBD1. CDR3 length: 16 amino acids. The germline gives CDR1 LGHDT, CDR2 YNNKEL (reference sequence). J was trimmed by 8 bases and V by 3 bases; bases with no gene match: 11. The CDR3 region is CASSHWTGGFSAEAFF. In DNA form, the CDR3 reads TGTGCCAGCAGCCATTGGACAGGGGGCTTCTCCGCCGAAGCTTTCTTT.

This clonotype showed up many times. The chain uses TRBV12-3 or TRBV12-4 and TRBJ1-2; no firm D call. The germline V and J ends were trimmed by 5 bases and 2 bases, with 12 bases remaining between them. The CDR3 is 14 amino acids. CDR3 in amino acids: CASSPLTVNYGYTF. The CDR3 DNA sequence: TGTGCCAGCAGTCCTCTTACAGTGAACTATGGCTACACCTTC.

This clonotype has at least ten counts. The chain has TRBV20-1 and TRBJ1-5; 7 positions match TRBD1. J lost 0 bases, V lost 6 bases, and 5 bases had no gene match. The V gene's germline CDR1 is DFQATT and CDR2 SNEGSKA (reference sequence). The CDR3 has 14 residues. The CDR3 DNA reads as TGCAGTGCCCTCAGGGGGGATAGCAATCAGCCCCAGCATTTT. The encoded protein is CSALRGDSNQPQHF.

CDR3 in amino acids: CASSQWRTGGTDTQYF. DNA for the CDR3: TGCGCCAGCAGCCAATGGAGGACAGGGGGGACAGATACGCAGTATTTT. The chain carries TRBV4-1 and TRBJ2-3; 10 bases are a match to TRBD1. The CDR3 totals 16 residues. The germline V gene encodes CDR1 MGHRA and CDR2 YSYEKL. Trimming removed 2 bases from V and 3 bases from J; junction bases left unmatched: 5.

This clonotype was seen just once. The chain is built from TRBV28 and TRBJ2-3, with 7 bases matching TRBD2. This CDR3 has 15 residues. Germline trimming cut 8 bases from V and 4 bases from J; bases unmatched to any gene: 12. The germline CDR1 and CDR2 sequences are MDHEN and SYDVKM. The CDR3 reads CASVKGTTWADTQYF. In DNA, the CDR3 is TGTGCCAGCGTTAAAGGGACTACGTGGGCAGATACGCAGTATTTT.

This chain joins TRBV28 and TRBJ2-7, with 7 positions matching TRBD1. CDR3 length: 15 amino acids. Germline V CDR1 and CDR2: MDHEN, SYDVKM. V lost 3 bases to trimming and J lost 2 bases; unmatched junction nucleotides: 7. CDR3: CASSFSGTEPYEQYF. DNA of the CDR3: TGTGCCAGCAGTTTCTCCGGGACAGAACCCTACGAGCAGTACTTC.

The rearrangement joins TRBV12-3 or TRBV12-4 to TRBJ1-2; 7 bases map to TRBD1. V gave up 6 bases and J gave up 4 bases; unmatched junction bases: 5. The CDR3 extends over 13 amino acids. CDR3 in DNA: TGTGCCAGCAGCCCCGGGACAGCCTATGGCTACACCTTC. Its protein product is CASSPGTAYGYTF.

CDR3 residues: CASRPRPGAWEQFF. The DNA of the CDR3 is TGTGCCAGCAGACCTCGACCCGGGGCGTGGGAGCAGTTCTTC. V and J are TRBV7-2 and TRBJ2-1; the D gene could be TRBD1 or TRBD2 (5 bases each). The CDR3 loop spans 14 amino acids. Looked up from germline, CDR1 is SGHTA and CDR2 is FQGNSA. Trimming took 6 bases from V and 10 from J, leaving 19 bases between them.

This clonotype was detected only a few times. The chain joins TRBV19 to TRBJ1-5; 9 bases align to TRBD1. There are 14 residues in the CDR3. Germline V gene sequence: CDR1 LNHDA, CDR2 SQIVND (reference sequence). V shed 5 bases, J shed 3 bases, and the junction held 2 bases outside the gene matches. CDR3 sequence: CASSVQGANQPQHF. In nucleotides, the CDR3 is TGTGCCAGTAGTGTACAGGGGGCCAATCAGCCCCAGCATTTT. Full variable domain (remainder filled in from reference TRBV19 and TRBJ1-5): DGGITQSPKYLFRKEGQNVTLSCEQNLNHDAMYWYRQDPGQGLRLIYYSQIVNDFQKGDIAEGYSVSREKKESFPLTVTSAQKNPTAFYLCASSVQGANQPQHFGDGTRLSIL.